The present TCR beta chain was sequenced within a study of control samples from healthy donors and cancer patients. Germline V CDR1 and CDR2: SNHLY, FYNNEI. Trimming took off 7 bases at V and 5 bases at J, with 11 bases between the two ends. CDR3 size: 12 residues. The protocol was immunoSEQ multiplex PCR, while the TCRdb copy is restricted to in-frame clones and leaves out a portion. The sample records roughly 120,000 clones, roughly 90% being singletons. What was sequenced was blood. This chain connects TRBV2 to TRBJ2-5; D not resolved. This TCR was recovered from a man in his fifties in good health. The CDR3 spells CASIGRLETQYF. In DNA, the CDR3 is TGTGCCAGCATAGGCAGATTGGAGACCCAGTACTTC.